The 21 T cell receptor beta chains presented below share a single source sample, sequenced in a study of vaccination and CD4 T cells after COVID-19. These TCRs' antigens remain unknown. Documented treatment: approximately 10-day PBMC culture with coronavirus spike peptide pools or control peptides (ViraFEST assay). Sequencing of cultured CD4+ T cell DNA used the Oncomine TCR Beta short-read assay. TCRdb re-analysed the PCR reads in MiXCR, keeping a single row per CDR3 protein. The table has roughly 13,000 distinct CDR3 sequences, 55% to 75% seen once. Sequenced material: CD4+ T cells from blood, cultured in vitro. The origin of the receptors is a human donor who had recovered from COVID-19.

In nucleotides, the CDR3 is TGTGCCAGCAGCCAGACAGGTCGCAATCAGCCCCAGCATTTT. The encoded protein is CASSQTGRNQPQHF. The rearrangement links TRBV7-9 to TRBJ1-5; D might be TRBD1 (6 bases). The CDR3 is made up of 14 amino acids. The germline gives CDR1 SEHNR, CDR2 FQNEAQ (reference sequence). Trimming took 5 bases from V and 2 from J, leaving 10 bases between them.

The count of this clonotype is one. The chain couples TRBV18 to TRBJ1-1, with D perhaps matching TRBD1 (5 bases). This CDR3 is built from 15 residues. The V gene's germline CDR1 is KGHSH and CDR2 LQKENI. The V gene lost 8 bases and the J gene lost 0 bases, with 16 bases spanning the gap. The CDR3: CASTEGASMNTEAFF. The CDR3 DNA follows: TGTGCCAGCACCGAAGGGGCTTCCATGAACACTGAAGCTTTCTTT.

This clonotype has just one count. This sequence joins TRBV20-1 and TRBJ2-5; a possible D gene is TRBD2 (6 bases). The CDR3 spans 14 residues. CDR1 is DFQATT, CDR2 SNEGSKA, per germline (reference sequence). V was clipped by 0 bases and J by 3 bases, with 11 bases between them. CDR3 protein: CSARDGGPEETQYF. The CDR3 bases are TGCAGTGCTAGAGATGGAGGGCCTGAAGAGACCCAGTACTTC.

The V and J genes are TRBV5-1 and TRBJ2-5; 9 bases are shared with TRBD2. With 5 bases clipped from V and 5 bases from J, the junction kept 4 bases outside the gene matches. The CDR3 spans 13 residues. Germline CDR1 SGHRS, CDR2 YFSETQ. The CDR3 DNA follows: TGCGCCAGCAGGGCTAGCGGGGAGGAGACCCAGTACTTC. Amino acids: CASRASGEETQYF.

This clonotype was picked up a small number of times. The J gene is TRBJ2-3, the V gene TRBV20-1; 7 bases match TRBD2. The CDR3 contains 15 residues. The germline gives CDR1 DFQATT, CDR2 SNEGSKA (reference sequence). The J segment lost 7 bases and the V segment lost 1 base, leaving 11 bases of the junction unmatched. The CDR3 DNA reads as TGCAGTGCTAGAGGTCAGGCGGGAGTCGAAAATACGCAGTATTTT. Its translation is CSARGQAGVENTQYF.

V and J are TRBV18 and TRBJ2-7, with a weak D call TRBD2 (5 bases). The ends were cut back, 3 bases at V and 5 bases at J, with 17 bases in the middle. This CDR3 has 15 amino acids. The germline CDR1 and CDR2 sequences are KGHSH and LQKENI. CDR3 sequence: CASSPYSGFGNEQYF. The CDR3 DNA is TGTGCCAGCTCACCGTATTCGGGGTTCGGGAACGAGCAGTACTTC.

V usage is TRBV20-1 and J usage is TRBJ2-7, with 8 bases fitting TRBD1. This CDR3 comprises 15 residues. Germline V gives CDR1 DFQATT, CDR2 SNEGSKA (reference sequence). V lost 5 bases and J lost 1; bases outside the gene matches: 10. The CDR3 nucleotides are TGCAGTGCTGATACCGGGACAGGCATATCCTACGAGCAGTACTTC. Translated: CSADTGTGISYEQYF.

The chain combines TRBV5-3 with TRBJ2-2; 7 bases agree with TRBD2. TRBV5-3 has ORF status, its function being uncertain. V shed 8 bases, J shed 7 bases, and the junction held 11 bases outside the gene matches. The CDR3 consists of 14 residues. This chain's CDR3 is CASSVGLDVGELFF. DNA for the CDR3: TGTGCCAGCAGCGTAGGACTAGACGTCGGGGAGCTGTTTTTT.

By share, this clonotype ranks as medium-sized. The CDR3 nucleotides read TGCGCCAGCAGCCAAAGTGGGTCGCCGGGGAGCGAGCAGTACTTC. Its protein product is CASSQSGSPGSEQYF. This chain uses TRBV4-3 with TRBJ2-7, with a possible D match to TRBD2 (5 bases). V lost 2 bases to trimming and J lost 6 bases, with 17 bases between them. This CDR3 region has 15 residues. Germline V CDR1 and CDR2: LGHNA, YSLEER.

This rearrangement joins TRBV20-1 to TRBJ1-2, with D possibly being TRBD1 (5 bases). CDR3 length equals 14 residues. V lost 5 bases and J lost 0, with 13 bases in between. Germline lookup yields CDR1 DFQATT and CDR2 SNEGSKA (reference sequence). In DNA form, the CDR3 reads TGCAGTGCTTATATCGGGGGAGCTAACTATGGCTACACCTTC. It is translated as CSAYIGGANYGYTF.

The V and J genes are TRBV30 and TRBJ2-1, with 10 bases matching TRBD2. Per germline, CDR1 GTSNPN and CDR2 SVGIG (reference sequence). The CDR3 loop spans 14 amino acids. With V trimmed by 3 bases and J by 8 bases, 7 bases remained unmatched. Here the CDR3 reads CAWRASGSRDEQFF. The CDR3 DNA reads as TGTGCCTGGAGGGCTAGCGGGAGTCGGGATGAGCAGTTCTTC.

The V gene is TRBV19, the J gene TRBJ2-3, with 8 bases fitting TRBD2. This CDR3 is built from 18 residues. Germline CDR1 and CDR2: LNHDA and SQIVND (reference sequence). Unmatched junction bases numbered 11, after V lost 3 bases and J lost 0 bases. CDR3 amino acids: CASSMRLAGSLSTDTQYF. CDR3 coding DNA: TGTGCCAGTAGTATGCGGCTAGCGGGTTCTCTGAGCACAGATACGCAGTATTTT. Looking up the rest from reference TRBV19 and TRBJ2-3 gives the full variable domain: DGGITQSPKYLFRKEGQNVTLSCEQNLNHDAMYWYRQDPGQGLRLIYYSQIVNDFQKGDIAEGYSVSREKKESFPLTVTSAQKNPTAFYLCASSMRLAGSLSTDTQYFGPGTRLTVL.

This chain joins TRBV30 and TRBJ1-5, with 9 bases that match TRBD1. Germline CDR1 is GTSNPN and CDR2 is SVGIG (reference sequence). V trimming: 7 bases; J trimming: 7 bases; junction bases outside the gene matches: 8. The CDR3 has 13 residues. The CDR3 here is CAFSRDRDQPQHF. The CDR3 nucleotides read TGTGCCTTTAGCCGGGACAGGGACCAGCCCCAGCATTTT.

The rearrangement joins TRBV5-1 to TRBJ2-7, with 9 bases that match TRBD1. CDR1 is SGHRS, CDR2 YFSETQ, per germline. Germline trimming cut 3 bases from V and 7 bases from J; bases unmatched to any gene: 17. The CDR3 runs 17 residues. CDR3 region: CASSSAGTGSGFGEQYF. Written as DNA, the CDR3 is TGCGCCAGCAGCTCAGCCGGGACAGGGTCCGGGTTCGGTGAGCAGTACTTC.

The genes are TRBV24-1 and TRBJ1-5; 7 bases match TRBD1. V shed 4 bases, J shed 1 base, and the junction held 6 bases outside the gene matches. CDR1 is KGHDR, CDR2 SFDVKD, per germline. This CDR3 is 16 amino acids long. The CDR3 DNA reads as TGTGCCACCAGTGACCACCGACAGGGAAGCAATCAGCCCCAGCATTTT. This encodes CATSDHRQGSNQPQHF.

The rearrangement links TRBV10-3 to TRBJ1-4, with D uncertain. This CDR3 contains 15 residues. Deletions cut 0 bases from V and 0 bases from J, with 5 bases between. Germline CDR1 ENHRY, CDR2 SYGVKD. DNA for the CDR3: TGTGCCATCAGTGAGTCGAAAGCAACTAATGAAAAACTGTTTTTT. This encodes CAISESKATNEKLFF.

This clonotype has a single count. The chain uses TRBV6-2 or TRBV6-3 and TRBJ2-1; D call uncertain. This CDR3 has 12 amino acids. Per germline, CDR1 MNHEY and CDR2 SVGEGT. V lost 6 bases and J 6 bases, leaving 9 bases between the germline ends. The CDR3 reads CASSPGPNEQFF. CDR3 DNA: TGTGCCAGCAGCCCCGGGCCCAATGAGCAGTTCTTC.

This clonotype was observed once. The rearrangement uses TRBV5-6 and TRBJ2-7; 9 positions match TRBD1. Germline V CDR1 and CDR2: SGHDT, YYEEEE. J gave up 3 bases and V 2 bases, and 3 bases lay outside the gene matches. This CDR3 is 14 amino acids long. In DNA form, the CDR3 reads TGTGCCAGCAGCTTACAGGGGGCTGGCTACGAGCAGTACTTC. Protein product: CASSLQGAGYEQYF.

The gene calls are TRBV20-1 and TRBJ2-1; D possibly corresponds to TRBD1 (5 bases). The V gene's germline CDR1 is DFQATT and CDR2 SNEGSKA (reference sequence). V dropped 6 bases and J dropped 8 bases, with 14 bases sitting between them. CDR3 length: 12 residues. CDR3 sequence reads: CSATQGTDEQFF. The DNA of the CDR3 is TGCAGTGCCACCCAGGGTACCGATGAGCAGTTCTTC.

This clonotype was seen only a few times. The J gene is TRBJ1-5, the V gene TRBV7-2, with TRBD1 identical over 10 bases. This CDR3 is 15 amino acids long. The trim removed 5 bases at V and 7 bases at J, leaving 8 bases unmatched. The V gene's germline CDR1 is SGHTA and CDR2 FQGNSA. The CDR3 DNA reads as TGTGCCAGCAGCGAGCGACAGGGGGCACGCCAGCCCCAGCATTTT. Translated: CASSERQGARQPQHF.

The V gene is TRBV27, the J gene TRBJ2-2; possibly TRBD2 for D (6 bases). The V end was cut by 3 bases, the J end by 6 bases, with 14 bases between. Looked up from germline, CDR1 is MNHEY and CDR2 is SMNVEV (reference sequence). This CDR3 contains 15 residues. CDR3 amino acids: CASSFDSWGAGELFF. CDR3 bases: TGTGCCAGCAGTTTCGACAGCTGGGGGGCCGGGGAGCTGTTTTTT.